The text below deals with one T cell receptor beta chain. Its antigen is currently unknown. Germline assignment: CDR1 MNHNS and CDR2 SASEGT. Trimming shortened V by 4 bases and J by 3 bases, and 11 bases separated the two germline ends. The CDR3 covers 14 residues. During colonoscopy, one to two rectal pinch biopsies were collected. The source of the sample is a study of pediatric ulcerative colitis. Findings and caveats of the study: Clonal expansions reduced rectal repertoire diversity in acute severe colitis. All ulcerative colitis patients, but no controls, carried a couple of rectal clonotypes.

Up to 500,000 reads were sequenced per sample. Some clones are missing from TCRdb's copy, which holds only in-frame ones; the method was immunoSEQ multiplex PCR. This table holds under 20,000 clones, roughly 70% found once. The gene calls are TRBV6-1 and TRBJ2-3; the D gene is possibly TRBD1 (5 bases). Sequences were obtained from gut tissue. This clonotype was sampled from a girl aged 5 to 17 with moderate ulcerative colitis. The CDR3 spells CASSVGKGTDTQYF. CDR3 nucleotide sequence: TGTGCCAGCAGTGTGGGGAAGGGGACAGATACGCAGTATTTT.